This entry describes one T cell receptor (beta chain). Antigen unknown. Assay: immunoSEQ multiplex PCR; the TCRdb copy retains only in-frame clones and omits some. This sample has 120,000 or so clones, with over 75% found just once. The sample belongs to a study of T cell responses to AZD1222 COVID-19 vaccine. Study-wide results and caveats: An increase in Spike-specific TCR breadth and depth was observed after two AZD1222 doses.

The CDR3 has 13 amino acids. Germline assignment: CDR1 GTSNPN and CDR2 SVGIG (reference sequence). V lost 3 bases and J 6 bases, leaving 12 bases between the germline ends. The origin of this receptor is an adult in good health. J is TRBJ2-1 and V is TRBV30; D is undetermined. Specimen: peripheral blood, collected on day 0 of AZD1222 vaccination. CDR3 in DNA: TGTGCCTGGAGCCCCAGTAGCAGCAATGAGCAGTTCTTC. This encodes CAWSPSSSNEQFF.